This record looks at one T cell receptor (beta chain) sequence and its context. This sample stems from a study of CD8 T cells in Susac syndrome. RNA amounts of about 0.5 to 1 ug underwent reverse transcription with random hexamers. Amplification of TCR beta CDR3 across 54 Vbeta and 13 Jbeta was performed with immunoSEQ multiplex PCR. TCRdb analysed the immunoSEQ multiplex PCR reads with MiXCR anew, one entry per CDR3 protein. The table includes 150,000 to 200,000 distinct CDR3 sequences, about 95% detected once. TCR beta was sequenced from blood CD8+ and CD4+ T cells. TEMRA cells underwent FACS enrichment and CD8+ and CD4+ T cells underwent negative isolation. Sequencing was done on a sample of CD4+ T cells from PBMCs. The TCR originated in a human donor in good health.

The CDR3 is CASSLVGFGTDTQYF. The DNA of the CDR3 is TGTGCCAGCAGCTTAGTAGGATTTGGCACAGATACGCAGTATTTT. The rearrangement links TRBV7-9 to TRBJ2-3; D gene unclear. This CDR3 has 15 residues. Trimming removed 1 base at V and 1 base at J, with 9 bases between. Germline values: CDR1 SEHNR, CDR2 FQNEAQ (reference sequence).